This entry describes one TCR beta chain. Clones were sequenced by immunoSEQ multiplex PCR, and TCRdb holds only the in-frame ones, with some missing. The sample lists tens of thousands of clones, 87% occurring once. The record originates from a study of blood T cell repertoires in COVID-19. The receptor was isolated from a man at least 80 years old with active COVID-19. The sequenced material came from peripheral blood.

CDR3 protein: CASSPGGEGEQFF. The DNA for the CDR3 is TGTGCCAGCTCCCCAGGAGGGGAGGGGGAGCAGTTCTTC. The chain recombines TRBV2 with TRBJ2-1; 7 positions match TRBD2. The J segment lost 10 bases and the V segment lost 8 bases, leaving 11 bases of the junction unmatched. The CDR3 consists of 13 residues. Germline CDR1 and CDR2: SNHLY and FYNNEI.